This T cell receptor (beta chain) was obtained from a study of blood T cell repertoires in COVID-19. Study-level information: T cells, B-cell-depleted T cells, or PBMCs provided the cDNA or gDNA that served as material.

Libraries were prepared by immunoSEQ multiplex PCR; TCRdb keeps only in-frame clonotypes and omits some of them. The table has some 65,000 clones, about 92% seen once; the top ten hold under 0.6%. It was during active infection that Seattle patients were enrolled and then longitudinally followed. CDR3 length: 18 amino acids. The V and J ends lost 5 bases and 1 base, in that order; junction bases with no gene match: 9. CDR1 and CDR2 from the germline V gene are LNHDA and SQIVND (reference sequence). Sequencing input: peripheral blood. The chain has TRBV19 and TRBJ2-1, with 12 bases identical to TRBD2. This TCR was sampled from a man aged 45-60 years with COVID-19, enrolled during active disease. CDR3 nucleotide sequence: TGTGCCAGTAGTGCAGCTACCACTAGCGGGGGGTCCTACAATGAGCAGTTCTTC. This codes for CASSAATTSGGSYNEQFF.